This entry lists 15 T cell receptor beta chains sequenced from one sample in a study of T-cell memory formation after mild COVID-19. MiXCR, run by TCRdb on the 5' RACE reads, gives a single entry per CDR3 protein. The table lists 150,000 to 200,000 distinct CDR3 sequences, roughly 31% of them singletons. Sequenced: PBMCs or a T cell subset sorted from them (not recorded which). The receptors come from an adult woman who had mild COVID-19 (a few samples of this study predate the infection). Cell type and time point are not known.

This chain uses TRBV15 with TRBJ2-5, with D uncertain. The CDR3 spans 18 residues. Germline-derived CDR1 and CDR2 are LNHNV and YYDKDF (reference sequence). Trimming removed 4 bases from V and 1 base from J, with 22 bases in between. CDR3 amino acids: CATSTYDTGFEIQETQYF. The CDR3 DNA sequence: TGTGCCACCAGCACCTATGACACCGGGTTCGAAATCCAAGAGACCCAGTACTTC.

In this sample, this clonotype turned up many times. The rearrangement joins TRBV7-9 to TRBJ2-6; D call uncertain. This CDR3 spans 14 amino acids. Germline V gene data show CDR1 as SEHNR and CDR2 as FQNEAQ (reference sequence). Trimming stripped 3 bases from V and 0 bases from J, with 3 bases between. Here the CDR3 reads CASSLGSGANVLTF. CDR3 DNA: TGTGCCAGCAGCTTGGGCTCTGGGGCCAACGTCCTGACTTTC.

CDR3 region: CAISEASGTYNEQFF. As DNA, the CDR3 is TGTGCCATCAGTGAAGCTAGCGGGACCTACAATGAGCAGTTCTTC. The rearrangement uses TRBV10-3 and TRBJ2-1; TRBD2 matches at 9 bases. J lost 2 bases, V lost 3 bases, and 2 bases had no gene match. The germline gives CDR1 ENHRY, CDR2 SYGVKD. The CDR3 has 15 amino acids.

DNA for the CDR3: TGTGCCAGCAGTTTAGGACATCAAGAGACCCAGTACTTC. Translating gives CASSLGHQETQYF. The J gene is TRBJ2-5, the V gene TRBV12-3 or TRBV12-4; no definite D call. The CDR3 extends over 13 amino acids. With 1 base removed from V and 2 bases from J, the gap between germline ends came to 5 bases.

This clonotype was counted only a few times. The chain links TRBV2 to TRBJ2-4; possible D gene TRBD1, 5 bases. This CDR3 spans 14 amino acids. Germline V CDR1 and CDR2: SNHLY, FYNNEI. The V end lost 7 bases, the J end lost 0 bases, and 10 bases lay between the germline ends. For the CDR3, the DNA is TGTGCCAGCACGGACATTTTAGCCAAAAACATTCAGTACTTC. Amino acids: CASTDILAKNIQYF.

This clonotype was counted between two and nine times. The gene calls are TRBV12-3 or TRBV12-4 and TRBJ1-1; no definite D call. This CDR3 spans 14 amino acids. V lost 3 bases and J lost 0, with 8 bases in between. CDR3 DNA: TGTGCCAGCAGTTTTCGGCTGTTGAACACTGAAGCTTTCTTT. Protein sequence: CASSFRLLNTEAFF.

This rearrangement joins TRBV29-1 to TRBJ1-1, with 8 bases lining up with TRBD1. This CDR3 region has 14 residues. From germline, CDR1 is SQVTM and CDR2 ANQGSEA. With V trimmed by 0 bases and J by 5 bases, 5 bases remained unmatched. The CDR3 DNA follows: TGCAGCGTTGAAGATGGGCAGGGGGCAACTGAAGCTTTCTTT. Amino acids: CSVEDGQGATEAFF. The full variable domain, its missing parts supplied by reference TRBV29-1 and TRBJ1-1, is SAVISQKPSRDICQRGTSLTIQCQVDSQVTMMFWYRQQPGQSLTLIATANQGSEATYESGFVIDKFPISRPNLTFSTLTVSNMSPEDSSIYLCSVEDGQGATEAFFGQGTRLTVV.

This clonotype was recorded a few times. The chain couples TRBV3-1 to TRBJ2-2, with D possibly TRBD1 on 6 matching bases. From germline, CDR1 is LGHDT and CDR2 YNNKEL (reference sequence). CDR3 length equals 14 residues. V dropped 1 base and J dropped 6 bases, with 9 bases sitting between them. CDR3 bases: TGTGCCAGCAGCCAAGGAGGGGGTGCCGGGGAGCTGTTTTTT. This codes for CASSQGGGAGELFF. Variable domain in full (rest from reference TRBV3-1 and TRBJ2-2): DTAVSQTPKYLVTQMGNDKSIKCEQNLGHDTMYWYKQDSKKFLKIMFSYNNKELIINETVPNRFSPKSPDKAHLNLHINSLELGDSAVYFCASSQGGGAGELFFGEGSRLTVL.

The chain joins TRBV11-1 to TRBJ2-1, with 9 bases matching TRBD1. The CDR3 is 15 amino acids. The V segment lost 8 bases and the J segment 8 bases; nucleotides outside the gene matches: 13. From germline, CDR1 is SGHAT and CDR2 FQDESV (reference sequence). The CDR3 region is CASSRRVRQGDEQFF. CDR3 sequence (DNA): TGTGCCAGCTCCCGGAGGGTCCGACAGGGGGATGAGCAGTTCTTC. Drawing the rest from reference TRBV11-1 and TRBJ2-1, the complete variable domain is EAEVAQSPRYKITEKSQAVAFWCDPISGHATLYWYRQILGQGPELLVQFQDESVVDDSQLPKDRFSAERLKGVDSTLKIQPAELGDSAMYLCASSRRVRQGDEQFFGPGTRLTVL.

The chain is built from TRBV7-9 and TRBJ1-2; possible D gene TRBD1, 5 bases. The V end lost 1 base, the J end lost 4 bases, and 13 bases lay between the germline ends. The germline V gene has CDR1 SEHNR and CDR2 FQNEAQ (reference sequence). The CDR3 is 15 amino acids. The CDR3 nucleotides are TGTGCCAGCAGCTTAGATGCCCAGGGTGTCTATGGCTACACCTTC. The encoded protein is CASSLDAQGVYGYTF.

The V gene is TRBV5-5, the J gene TRBJ1-5; D gene uncertain. Per germline, CDR1 SGHKS and CDR2 YYEKEE (reference sequence). The CDR3 runs 15 residues. The V and J ends lost 5 bases and 2 bases respectively, with 14 bases between them. The CDR3 sequence: CASSVRPGGNQPQHF. The CDR3 DNA sequence: TGTGCCAGCAGTGTTAGGCCCGGAGGCAATCAGCCCCAGCATTTT.

This clonotype has more than one count but fewer than ten. The rearrangement joins TRBV6-5 to TRBJ1-1; D might be TRBD1 (6 bases). The V gene's germline CDR1 is MNHEY and CDR2 SVGAGI. CDR3 length: 13 residues. V was cut by 6 bases and J by 4 bases, with 12 bases left in between. In nucleotides, the CDR3 is TGTGCCAGCAGCAGGCAGGGGACCACTGAAGCTTTCTTT. It yields the protein CASSRQGTTEAFF.

This clonotype was detected only a few times. J is TRBJ2-1 and V is TRBV20-1; weak D call: TRBD2 (6 bases). The germline gives CDR1 DFQATT, CDR2 SNEGSKA (reference sequence). The CDR3 contains 14 residues. With 0 bases removed from V and 4 bases from J, the gap between germline ends came to 10 bases. CDR3 protein: CSARERTKYNEQFF. CDR3 DNA: TGCAGTGCTAGAGAGCGGACTAAGTACAATGAGCAGTTCTTC.

This clonotype was seen more than once but under ten times. The gene calls are TRBV19 and TRBJ2-7; D gene unclear. V was trimmed by 5 bases and J by 2 bases, leaving 10 bases between them. This CDR3 contains 13 residues. Germline CDR1 is LNHDA and CDR2 is SQIVND (reference sequence). Here the CDR3 DNA reads TGTGCCAGTAGTGACGGCACCCCCTACGAGCAGTACTTC. It codes for CASSDGTPYEQYF.

This clonotype was seen a handful of times. The V gene is TRBV9, the J gene TRBJ2-1; 9 bases agree with TRBD2. V lost 0 bases to trimming and J lost 5 bases; unmatched junction nucleotides: 9. CDR1 and CDR2 (germline): SGDLS, YYNGEE. This CDR3 has 17 amino acids. The CDR3: CASSVAGWASGDNEQFF. The CDR3 DNA reads as TGTGCCAGCAGCGTAGCGGGGTGGGCTAGCGGGGACAATGAGCAGTTCTTC.